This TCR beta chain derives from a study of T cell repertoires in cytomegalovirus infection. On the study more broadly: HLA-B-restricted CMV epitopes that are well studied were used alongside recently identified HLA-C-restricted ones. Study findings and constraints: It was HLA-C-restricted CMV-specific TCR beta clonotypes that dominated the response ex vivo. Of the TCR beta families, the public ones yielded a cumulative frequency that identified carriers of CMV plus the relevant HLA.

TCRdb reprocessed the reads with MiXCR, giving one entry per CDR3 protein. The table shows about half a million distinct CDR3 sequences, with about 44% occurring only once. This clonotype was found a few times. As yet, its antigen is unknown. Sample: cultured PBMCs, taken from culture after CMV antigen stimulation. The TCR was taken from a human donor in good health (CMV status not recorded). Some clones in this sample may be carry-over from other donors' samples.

CDR3 residues: CSAEPEGGGQPQHF. In DNA form, the CDR3 reads TGCAGTGCGGAGCCGGAGGGAGGGGGGCAGCCCCAGCATTTT. This chain connects TRBV20-1 to TRBJ1-5; D is possibly TRBD1 (6 bases). Per the germline V gene, CDR1 is DFQATT and CDR2 is SNEGSKA (reference sequence). V was clipped by 6 bases and J by 7 bases, with 19 bases between them. This CDR3 is 14 amino acids long.